A selection of T cell receptor beta chains follows, all from one sample in a study of blood T cell repertoires in COVID-19. Clones were sequenced by immunoSEQ multiplex PCR, and TCRdb holds only the in-frame ones, with some missing. Altogether 95,000 to 150,000 clones are present, around four fifths being singletons, with the ten largest covering around 11%. Sequencing used peripheral blood. The receptors stem from a man in his 60s with acute or convalescent COVID-19. The CDR3 runs from the conserved cysteine through the conserved F or W. The D gene is left open where the match is weak. Rows give clone size only sometimes, using once, few, many, or a class for an expanded clone.

D gene: TRBD1; J gene: TRBJ2-7; V gene: TRBV28; clone size: -; CDR3 DNA: TGTGCCAGCAGACCTCCCAGACAGGGGTCTCCCTACGAGCAGTACTTC; CDR3 protein: CASRPPRQGSPYEQYF
D gene: TRBD2; J gene: TRBJ2-1; V gene: TRBV10-3; clone size: few; CDR3 DNA: TGTGCCATCAGCCCCGTCCCCGGGACTAGCGGACTGGGGTACAATGAGCAGTTCTTC; CDR3 protein: CAISPVPGTSGLGYNEQFF
D gene: -; J gene: TRBJ2-7; V gene: TRBV3-1/TRBV3-2; clone size: -; CDR3 DNA: TGTGCCAGCAGCCAGAGATGGCCGATGGCGGGGAGCTCCTACGAGCAGTACTTC; CDR3 protein: CASSQRWPMAGSSYEQYF
D gene: -; J gene: TRBJ1-3; V gene: TRBV6-2/TRBV6-3; clone size: -; CDR3 DNA: TGTGCCAGCAGTTACGGGGAGGCCTCTGGAAACACCATATATTTT; CDR3 protein: CASSYGEASGNTIYF
D gene: -; J gene: TRBJ1-2; V gene: TRBV30; clone size: -; CDR3 DNA: TGTGCCTGGAGTGAGGAGGGTCTCGGCTATGGCTACACCTTC; CDR3 protein: CAWSEEGLGYGYTF
D gene: -; J gene: TRBJ2-4; V gene: TRBV7-9; clone size: -; CDR3 DNA: TGTGCCAGCAGCTCTTTAGCCCGCGGGGACATTCAGTACTTC; CDR3 protein: CASSSLARGDIQYF
D gene: TRBD1; J gene: TRBJ2-7; V gene: TRBV28; clone size: -; CDR3 DNA: TGTGCCAGCAGTCCACAGGGGTACGAGCAGTACTTC; CDR3 protein: CASSPQGYEQYF
D gene: TRBD1; J gene: TRBJ2-3; V gene: TRBV19; clone size: -; CDR3 DNA: TGTGCCAGTAGTATGGGGACAGCTAGCACAGATACGCAGTATTTT; CDR3 protein: CASSMGTASTDTQYF
D gene: TRBD1; J gene: TRBJ2-1; V gene: TRBV11-3; clone size: -; CDR3 DNA: TGTGCCAGCAGCTTGGACAGGTACAATGAGCAGTTCTTC; CDR3 protein: CASSLDRYNEQFF
D gene: TRBD2; J gene: TRBJ2-1; V gene: TRBV6-5; clone size: -; CDR3 DNA: TGTGCCAGCAGTAGGACTAGCAGTTCCTACAATGAGCAGTTCTTC; CDR3 protein: CASSRTSSSYNEQFF
D gene: -; J gene: TRBJ1-1; V gene: TRBV5-8; clone size: -; CDR3 DNA: TGTGCCAGCAGCTTCCGACAGTTGAACACTGAAGCTTTCTTT; CDR3 protein: CASSFRQLNTEAFF
D gene: TRBD1; J gene: TRBJ1-1; V gene: TRBV6-5; clone size: once; CDR3 DNA: TGTGCCAGCAGAAGCCGGACAGGGGGCGAGACTGAAGCTTTCTTT; CDR3 protein: CASRSRTGGETEAFF
D gene: -; J gene: TRBJ1-1; V gene: TRBV28; clone size: -; CDR3 DNA: TGTGCCAGCAGTTTCGGGGGGCGCGACACGGCTTTCTTT; CDR3 protein: CASSFGGRDTAFF
D gene: -; J gene: TRBJ1-2; V gene: TRBV7-9; clone size: -; CDR3 DNA: TGTGCCAGCAGCCATAACTACAGGGTGGGAGGCTACACCTTC; CDR3 protein: CASSHNYRVGGYTF
D gene: TRBD1; J gene: TRBJ2-1; V gene: TRBV5-1; clone size: -; CDR3 DNA: TGCGCCAGCAGCCCGGACAGGGGATGGGAGCAGTTCTTC; CDR3 protein: CASSPDRGWEQFF
D gene: TRBD2; J gene: TRBJ2-1; V gene: TRBV9; clone size: once; CDR3 DNA: TGTGCCAGCAGCGTAGGTCGCGGGAGAACCATCAATGAGCAGTTCTTC; CDR3 protein: CASSVGRGRTINEQFF
D gene: TRBD1; J gene: TRBJ1-2; V gene: TRBV3-1/TRBV3-2; clone size: -; CDR3 DNA: TGTGCCAGCAGCCACCTTACAGGGGTTGGAGGCTACACCTTC; CDR3 protein: CASSHLTGVGGYTF
D gene: TRBD2; J gene: TRBJ2-3; V gene: TRBV27; clone size: -; CDR3 DNA: TGTGCCAGCAGAAACGGACTAGCGGGAGCAGATACGCAGTATTTT; CDR3 protein: CASRNGLAGADTQYF
D gene: -; J gene: TRBJ1-1; V gene: TRBV28; clone size: -; CDR3 DNA: TGTGCCAGCAGTTTTCAGGGAGGGTCGAACACTGAAGCTTTCTTT; CDR3 protein: CASSFQGGSNTEAFF
D gene: -; J gene: TRBJ2-5; V gene: TRBV6-6; clone size: -; CDR3 DNA: TGTGCCAGCAGTCCGGGTTCCTTAAGAGAGACCCAGTACTTC; CDR3 protein: CASSPGSLRETQYF
D gene: -; J gene: TRBJ2-2; V gene: TRBV14; clone size: -; CDR3 DNA: TGTGCCAGCAGCCCGTCAGGAAACACCGGGGAGCTGTTTTTT; CDR3 protein: CASSPSGNTGELFF
D gene: TRBD2; J gene: TRBJ2-2; V gene: TRBV5-1; clone size: -; CDR3 DNA: TGCGCCAGCAGCTTGGTCCGGGGAGGGACCGGGGAGCTGTTTTTT; CDR3 protein: CASSLVRGGTGELFF
D gene: -; J gene: TRBJ2-5; V gene: TRBV29-1; clone size: -; CDR3 DNA: TGCAGCGTTGTACTTTACCAAGAGACCCAGTACTTC; CDR3 protein: CSVVLYQETQYF
D gene: -; J gene: TRBJ1-1; V gene: TRBV19; clone size: once; CDR3 DNA: TGTGCCAGTAGCTCACCGGGACACAGGAACACTGAAGCTTTCTTT; CDR3 protein: CASSSPGHRNTEAFF
D gene: TRBD1; J gene: TRBJ1-2; V gene: TRBV28; clone size: -; CDR3 DNA: TGTGCCAGCAGTTTTGCAACAGGGGGGTTCTATGGCTACACCTTC; CDR3 protein: CASSFATGGFYGYTF
D gene: TRBD2; J gene: TRBJ2-7; V gene: TRBV28; clone size: -; CDR3 DNA: TGTGCCAGCACCTTGCGGGAGGCCGGATACGAGCAGTACTTC; CDR3 protein: CASTLREAGYEQYF
D gene: TRBD1; J gene: TRBJ2-3; V gene: TRBV7-3; clone size: once; CDR3 DNA: TGTGCCAGCAGCTCCGGACAGGGGAGCACAGATACGCAGTATTTT; CDR3 protein: CASSSGQGSTDTQYF
D gene: TRBD1; J gene: TRBJ2-2; V gene: TRBV28; clone size: -; CDR3 DNA: TGTGCCAGCACCTCACAGGGGGCACCCGGGGAGCTGTTTTTT; CDR3 protein: CASTSQGAPGELFF
D gene: -; J gene: TRBJ1-1; V gene: TRBV5-1; clone size: -; CDR3 DNA: TGCGCCAGCAGCTTGGGAGGGAGCACTGAAGCTTTCTTT; CDR3 protein: CASSLGGSTEAFF
D gene: -; J gene: TRBJ2-7; V gene: TRBV11-2; clone size: -; CDR3 DNA: TGTGCCAGCAGCGCCGACTCGGTGCAGGGTCGAGAGCAGTACTTC; CDR3 protein: CASSADSVQGREQYF
D gene: -; J gene: TRBJ1-6; V gene: TRBV3-1/TRBV3-2; clone size: -; CDR3 DNA: TGTGCCAGCAGCCAAGACTTGGGAGTTTCACCCCTCCACTTT; CDR3 protein: CASSQDLGVSPLHF
D gene: TRBD1; J gene: TRBJ1-6; V gene: TRBV7-2; clone size: -; CDR3 DNA: TGTGCCAGCAGCTCCTCGGGACAGGGAGTCTCACCCCTCCACTTT; CDR3 protein: CASSSSGQGVSPLHF
D gene: -; J gene: TRBJ2-2; V gene: TRBV19; clone size: -; CDR3 DNA: TGTGCCAGTAGTATACGGGGATCGAACACCGGGGAGCTGTTTTTT; CDR3 protein: CASSIRGSNTGELFF
D gene: -; J gene: TRBJ1-1; V gene: TRBV9; clone size: -; CDR3 DNA: TGTGCCAGCAGCGTTTCCATGAACACTGAAGCTTTCTTT; CDR3 protein: CASSVSMNTEAFF
D gene: -; J gene: TRBJ1-5; V gene: TRBV15; clone size: -; CDR3 DNA: TGTGCCACCAGCAGAGGGCAGATTAATCAGCCCCAGCATTTT; CDR3 protein: CATSRGQINQPQHF
D gene: -; J gene: TRBJ1-1; V gene: TRBV27; clone size: -; CDR3 DNA: TGTGCCAGCAGTTTAGACGGGGGAGTTGAGGCTTTCTTT; CDR3 protein: CASSLDGGVEAFF
D gene: -; J gene: TRBJ1-2; V gene: TRBV6-2/TRBV6-3; clone size: -; CDR3 DNA: TGTGCCAGCAGTTACTCTGCAGGGTTTGGCTACACCTTC; CDR3 protein: CASSYSAGFGYTF
D gene: TRBD2; J gene: TRBJ2-2; V gene: TRBV3-1/TRBV3-2; clone size: -; CDR3 DNA: TGTGCCAGCAGCCAATGGAGCGGGAACCGTGGCGGGGAGCTGTTTTTT; CDR3 protein: CASSQWSGNRGGELFF
D gene: -; J gene: TRBJ1-5; V gene: TRBV19; clone size: -; CDR3 DNA: TGTGCCAGCTACAGCTTCGGGGTGGGCAATCAGCCCCAGCATTTT; CDR3 protein: CASYSFGVGNQPQHF
D gene: -; J gene: TRBJ1-6; V gene: TRBV30; clone size: many; CDR3 DNA: TGCGGTTCGAGGGACACCGAAATCTATAATTCACCCCTCCACTTT; CDR3 protein: CGSRDTEIYNSPLHF
D gene: TRBD2; J gene: TRBJ2-7; V gene: TRBV15; clone size: -; CDR3 DNA: TGTGCCACCAGCACTTCTTTAGCGGGAGGGGGTGAGCAGTACTTC; CDR3 protein: CATSTSLAGGGEQYF
D gene: TRBD2; J gene: TRBJ2-5; V gene: TRBV11-3; clone size: -; CDR3 DNA: TGTGCCAGCAGCTTAGAAGCGGGAAGACAAGAGACCCAGTACTTC; CDR3 protein: CASSLEAGRQETQYF
D gene: -; J gene: TRBJ1-2; V gene: TRBV10-2; clone size: -; CDR3 DNA: TGCGCCAGCAGTCCGACAGCCAGTAACTATGGCTACACCTTC; CDR3 protein: CASSPTASNYGYTF
D gene: TRBD2; J gene: TRBJ2-7; V gene: TRBV30; clone size: -; CDR3 DNA: TGTGCCTGGAGTCCCGCACCAAGACTAGCGGCTACCTACGAGCAGTACTTC; CDR3 protein: CAWSPAPRLAATYEQYF
D gene: -; J gene: TRBJ2-6; V gene: TRBV28; clone size: -; CDR3 DNA: TGTGCCAGCAGTTTCTTAGGGGGAATTGACTCTGGGGCCAACGTCCTGACTTTC; CDR3 protein: CASSFLGGIDSGANVLTF
D gene: TRBD1; J gene: TRBJ1-1; V gene: TRBV5-1; clone size: -; CDR3 DNA: TGCGCCAGCAGCGCGCAGGGGGCTGAAGCTTTCTTT; CDR3 protein: CASSAQGAEAFF
D gene: TRBD2; J gene: TRBJ2-1; V gene: TRBV25-1; clone size: -; CDR3 DNA: TGTGCCAGCAGTGGGCCGGGACTAGCGGGAGTAAGGAATGAGCAGTTCTTC; CDR3 protein: CASSGPGLAGVRNEQFF
D gene: -; J gene: TRBJ1-1; V gene: TRBV27; clone size: -; CDR3 DNA: TGTGCCAGCAGTTTATTTCACGGCACTGAAGCTTTCTTT; CDR3 protein: CASSLFHGTEAFF
D gene: TRBD1; J gene: TRBJ2-7; V gene: TRBV28; clone size: medium-sized; CDR3 DNA: TGTGCCAGCAGTACACATTTAATGGGGGGGACAGGGTCCTCCTACGAGCAGTACTTC; CDR3 protein: CASSTHLMGGTGSSYEQYF
D gene: -; J gene: TRBJ2-2; V gene: TRBV7-8; clone size: -; CDR3 DNA: TGTGCCAGCAGCTTAGTCATTCGGGAGCTGTTTTTT; CDR3 protein: CASSLVIRELFF
D gene: -; J gene: TRBJ2-7; V gene: TRBV10-1; clone size: once; CDR3 DNA: TGCGCCAGCAGCCCCGAGACTACCTACGAGCAGTACTTC; CDR3 protein: CASSPETTYEQYF